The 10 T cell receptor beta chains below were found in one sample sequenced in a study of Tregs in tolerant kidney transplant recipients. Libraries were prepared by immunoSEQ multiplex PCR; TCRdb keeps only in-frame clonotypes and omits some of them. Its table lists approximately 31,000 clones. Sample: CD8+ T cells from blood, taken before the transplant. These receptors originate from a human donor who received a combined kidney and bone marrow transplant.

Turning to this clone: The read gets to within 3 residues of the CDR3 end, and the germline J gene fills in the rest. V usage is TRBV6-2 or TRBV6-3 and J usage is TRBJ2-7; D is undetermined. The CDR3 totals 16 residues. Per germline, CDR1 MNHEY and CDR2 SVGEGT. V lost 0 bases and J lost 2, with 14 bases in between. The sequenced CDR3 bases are TGTGCCAGCAGTTACTCGATGAATTCAGATGCCTACGAG. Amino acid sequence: CASSYSMNSDAYE. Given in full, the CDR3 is CASSYSMNSDAYEQYF.

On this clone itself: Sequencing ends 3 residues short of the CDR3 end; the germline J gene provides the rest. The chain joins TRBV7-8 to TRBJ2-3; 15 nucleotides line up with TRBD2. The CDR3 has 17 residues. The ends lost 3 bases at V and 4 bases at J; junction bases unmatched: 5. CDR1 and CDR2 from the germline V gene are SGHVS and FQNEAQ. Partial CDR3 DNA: TGTGCCAGCAGCTTCTGGACTAGCGGGAGGGGGGCAGATACG. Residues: CASSFWTSGRGADT. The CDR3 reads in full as CASSFWTSGRGADTQYF.

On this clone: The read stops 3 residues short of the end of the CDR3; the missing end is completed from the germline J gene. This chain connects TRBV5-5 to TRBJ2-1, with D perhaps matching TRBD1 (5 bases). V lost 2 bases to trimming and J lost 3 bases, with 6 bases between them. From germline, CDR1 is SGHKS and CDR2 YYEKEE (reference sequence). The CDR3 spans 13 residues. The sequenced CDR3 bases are TGTGCCAGCAGCTTTGACAGCTACAATGAG. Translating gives CASSFDSYNE. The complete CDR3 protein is CASSFDSYNEQFF.

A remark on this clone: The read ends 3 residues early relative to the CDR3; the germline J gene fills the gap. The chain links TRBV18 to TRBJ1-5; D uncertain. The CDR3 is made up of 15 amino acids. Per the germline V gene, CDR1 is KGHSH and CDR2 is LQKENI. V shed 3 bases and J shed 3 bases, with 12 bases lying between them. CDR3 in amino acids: CASSPLDTHNQPQHF. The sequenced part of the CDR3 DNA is TGTGCCAGCTCACCTTTAGACACACACAATCAGCCC. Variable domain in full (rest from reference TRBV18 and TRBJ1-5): NAGVMQNPRHLVRRRGQEARLRCSPMKGHSHVYWYRQLPEEGLKFMVYLQKENIIDESGMPKERFSAEFPKEGPSILRIQQVVRGDSAAYFCASSPLDTHNQPQHFGDGTRLSIL.

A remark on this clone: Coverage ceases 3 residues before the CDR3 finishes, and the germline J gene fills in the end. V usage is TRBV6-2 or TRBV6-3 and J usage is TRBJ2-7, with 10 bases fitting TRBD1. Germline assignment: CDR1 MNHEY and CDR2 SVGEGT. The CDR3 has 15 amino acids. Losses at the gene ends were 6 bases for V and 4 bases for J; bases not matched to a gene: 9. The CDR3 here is CASSYTGTGVYEQYF. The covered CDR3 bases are TGTGCCAGCAGCTACACCGGGACAGGGGTTTACGAG.

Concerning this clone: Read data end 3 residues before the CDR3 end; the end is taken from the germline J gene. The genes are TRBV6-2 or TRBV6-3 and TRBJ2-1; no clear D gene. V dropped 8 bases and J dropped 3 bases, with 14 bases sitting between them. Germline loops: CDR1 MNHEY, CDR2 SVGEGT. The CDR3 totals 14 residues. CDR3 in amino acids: CASGTIFGYNEQFF. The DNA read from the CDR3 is TGTGCCAGCGGCACAATTTTTGGCTACAATGAG.

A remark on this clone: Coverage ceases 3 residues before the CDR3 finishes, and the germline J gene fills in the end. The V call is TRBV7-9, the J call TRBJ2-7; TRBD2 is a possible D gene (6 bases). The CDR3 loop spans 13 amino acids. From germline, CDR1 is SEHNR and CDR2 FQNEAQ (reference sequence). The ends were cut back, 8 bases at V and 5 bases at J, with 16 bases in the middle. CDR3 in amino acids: CASLNAGTDEQYF. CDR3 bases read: TGTGCCAGCCTAAACGCGGGAACGGACGAG.

This chain's CDR3 is CASSWAGGSGNTIYF. CDR3 DNA (partial): TGTGCCAGTAGTTGGGCAGGGGGCTCTGGAAACACC. The chain carries TRBV19 and TRBJ1-3, with 7 bases fitting TRBD1. The read ends 3 residues early relative to the CDR3; the germline J gene fills the gap. The ends lost 5 bases at V and 0 bases at J; junction bases unmatched: 4. This CDR3 is 15 amino acids long. Germline V lookup: CDR1 LNHDA, CDR2 SQIVND (reference sequence).

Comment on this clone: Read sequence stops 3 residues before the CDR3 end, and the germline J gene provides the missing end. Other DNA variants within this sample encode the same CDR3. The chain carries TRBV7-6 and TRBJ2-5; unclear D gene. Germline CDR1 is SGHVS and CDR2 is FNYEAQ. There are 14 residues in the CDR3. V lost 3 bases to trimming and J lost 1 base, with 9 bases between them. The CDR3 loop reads CASSFRTAQETQYF. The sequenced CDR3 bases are TGTGCCAGCAGCTTCCGTACAGCCCAAGAGACC. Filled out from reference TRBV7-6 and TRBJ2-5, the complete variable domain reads GAGVSQSPRYKVTKRGQDVALRCDPISGHVSLYWYRQALGQGPEFLTYFNYEAQQDKSGLPNDRFSAERPEGSISTLTIQRTEQRDSAMYRCASSFRTAQETQYFGPGTRLLVL.

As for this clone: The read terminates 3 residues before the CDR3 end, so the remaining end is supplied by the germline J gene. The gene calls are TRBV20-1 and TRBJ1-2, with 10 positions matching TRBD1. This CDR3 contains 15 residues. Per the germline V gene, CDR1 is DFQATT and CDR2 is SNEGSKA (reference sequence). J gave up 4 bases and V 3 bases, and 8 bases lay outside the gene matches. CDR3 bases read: TGCAGTGCTAGCCCCTTGGGACAGGGGATCTATGGC. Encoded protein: CSASPLGQGIYG. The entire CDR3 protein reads CSASPLGQGIYGYTF.